The clone carrying this TCR beta chain was seen at least ten times. The junction shows a germline mismatch at one end, possibly a read error. Investigators prepared the TCR beta libraries by applying iRepertoire HTBI primers and Arm-PCR of CDR3 regions. TCRdb passed the multiplex PCR reads through MiXCR, listing each CDR3 protein once. The table records approximately 460,000 distinct CDR3 sequences, about 17% of them present only once. The data were taken from a study of regulatory T cells in long-lasting Graves disease. Time point given: newly diagnosed GD, antithyroid drugs for less than 3 months. RNA isolated from PBMCs was used to make the TCR library. The data were also submitted as part of a second study, on T cells in Graves' hyperthyroidism and ophthalmopathy.

The material was peripheral blood mononuclear cells (PBMCs), obtained at new diagnosis, from a patient treated with antithyroid drugs. The receptor comes from a woman in her twenties or thirties with Graves disease.

CDR3 coding DNA: TGTGCCGGCAGTTTTCCCAACTGGACAGGGGGTAAAGTACCTGACACTGAAGCTTTCTTT. As protein: CAGSFPNWTGGKVPDTEAFF. The chain joins TRBV12-3 or TRBV12-4 to TRBJ1-1; 10 nucleotides agree with TRBD1. This CDR3 region has 20 residues.